This TCR beta chain was identified during a study of Graves' ophthalmopathy and Graves' hyperthyroidism. About the research overall: Calling hyperthyroidism stable required that no ophthalmopathy show up within 18 months of follow-up.

Germline lookup yields CDR1 MNHEY and CDR2 SMNVEV (reference sequence). V was shortened by 4 bases and J by 3 bases, with 10 bases between the two germline ends. The CDR3 contains 13 residues. Hyperthyroidism patients were newly diagnosed, ill under 2 months, and aged 18 to 65 years. Exclusion applied to patients with other autoimmune diseases, uncontrolled infections, pregnancy or lactation. In this sample, this clonotype turned up a few times. CDR3 regions of TCR beta were amplified from RNA transcripts. The first-round RT-PCR employed HTBI primers together with the Qiagen OneStep RT-PCR kit. A multiplex PCR was then performed as the second round. TCRdb re-derived calls from the multiplex PCR reads in MiXCR, one entry per CDR3 protein. The sample has about 1.2 million distinct CDR3 sequences, about 35% seen once; the top ten hold around 10%.

The clonotype comes from an adult man with Graves' hyperthyroidism. Sequencing input: peripheral blood or thyroid tissue (not recorded which). The J gene is TRBJ2-7, the V gene TRBV27, with a tentative D call TRBD1 (5 bases). CDR3 coding DNA: TGTGCCAGCAGTTCCGTCGGACACTACGAGCAGTACTTC. Translating it yields CASSSVGHYEQYF.